Described below is a single T cell receptor (beta chain) sequence and its context. Random hexamers served to reverse transcribe roughly 0.5 to 1 ug RNA. Using its own MiXCR run on the immunoSEQ multiplex PCR reads, TCRdb lists one record per CDR3 protein. This sample has over 130,000 distinct CDR3 sequences, with 85% to 95% found just once. These data are taken from a study of CD8 T cells in Susac syndrome. CDR3 length equals 12 residues. Germline V gene sequence: CDR1 GTSNPN, CDR2 SVGIG (reference sequence). V lost 8 bases and J 3 bases, leaving 13 bases between the germline ends. The receptor was derived from a human donor with multiple sclerosis. Sequencing input: CD4+ T cells from PBMCs. The chain joins TRBV30 to TRBJ1-2; possible D gene TRBD1, 6 bases. CDR3 DNA sequence: TGTGCCCAGGGGCTCGGGTACTATGGCTACACCTTC. Encoded protein: CAQGLGYYGYTF.